This T cell receptor beta chain was found in a study of T cell responses to AZD1222 COVID-19 vaccine. Findings and limits, study-wide: Females outnumbered males among donors, who were mostly white British; clonal diversity was possibly underestimated. It was only six AZD1222 recipients who were seropositive at baseline. Spike-spanning, vaccine-associated CD4 TCRs were dominant at 160-218 and 743-854. The repertoires were collected only after the peak T cell response.

For this clone: The antigen remains undetermined.

The assay was immunoSEQ multiplex PCR, and TCRdb's table has in-frame clones only and misses some. The table lists around 140,000 clones, roughly 92% of them singletons. There are 15 residues in the CDR3. CDR1 SGHDT and CDR2 YYEEEE come from the germline V gene. V shed 3 bases, J shed 2 bases, and the junction held 3 bases outside the gene matches. This material consisted of peripheral blood, taken on day 0 of AZD1222 vaccination. The chain joins TRBV5-6 to TRBJ2-2; 8 nucleotides line up with TRBD2. The sequence was collected from an adult in good health. The CDR3 coding sequence is TGTGCCAGCAGCTGGCGGGGGGCCAACACCGGGGAGCTGTTTTTT. This translates into CASSWRGANTGELFF.